This T cell receptor (beta chain) was documented in a study of beta chain features in type 1 diabetes. Findings and limits, study-wide: Patients' naive, central memory and regulatory TCRB repertoires appeared more alike than those of healthy donors. Junctions at VDJ sites from type 1 diabetes patients had fewer insertions and more deletions. A moderate, significant TCRB CDR3 shortening appeared in type 1 diabetes across four CD4+ subsets.

Notes on this clone: The antigen remains undetermined.

The sequenced template was cDNA made from the entire isolated RNA. The method was immunoSEQ multiplex PCR; TCRdb's version includes in-frame clones alone and lacks a portion of them. The data hold 600,000 to 650,000 clones, with less than 20% observed a single time. CDR1 is SQVTM and CDR2 is ANQGSEA in the germline V gene. This CDR3 contains 14 residues. V was trimmed by 4 bases and J by 0 bases, leaving 10 bases between them. The receptor was isolated from a man younger than 35 in good health. V gene TRBV29-1 combines with J gene TRBJ1-5; D gene ambiguous. Sequenced input: naive CD4+ T cells from blood. CDR3: CSVVMDLSNQPQHF. CDR3 nucleotides: TGCAGCGTTGTTATGGACCTTAGCAATCAGCCCCAGCATTTT. The full variable domain, rest sourced from reference TRBV29-1 and TRBJ1-5, is SAVISQKPSRDICQRGTSLTIQCQVDSQVTMMFWYRQQPGQSLTLIATANQGSEATYESGFVIDKFPISRPNLTFSTLTVSNMSPEDSSIYLCSVVMDLSNQPQHFGDGTRLSIL.